This TCR beta chain was captured in a study of preoperative IRX-2 immunotherapy in early breast cancer. This table comes from immunoSEQ multiplex PCR, and its TCRdb copy is limited to in-frame clones, with some not included. The sample includes tens of thousands of clones, nearly 80% of them seen just once. The treatment here: preoperative locoregional IRX-2 cytokine immunotherapy. Samples came from a phase Ib trial of preoperative locoregional IRX-2 cytokine immunotherapy. V was trimmed by 4 bases and J by 4 bases, leaving 14 bases between them. Germline V lookup: CDR1 SGHVS, CDR2 FNYEAQ. CDR3 length: 14 residues.

Sequencing used lymph node tissue, obtained before IRX-2 immunotherapy. This TCR came from a human donor with breast cancer. This chain joins TRBV7-6 and TRBJ2-7; D is perhaps TRBD1 or TRBD2 (6 bases each). CDR3 in DNA: TGTGCCAGCAGCTGGGGGGCGGGGCCTTACGAGCAGTACTTC. Encoded protein: CASSWGAGPYEQYF. The full variable domain, rest sourced from reference TRBV7-6 and TRBJ2-7, is GAGVSQSPRYKVTKRGQDVALRCDPISGHVSLYWYRQALGQGPEFLTYFNYEAQQDKSGLPNDRFSAERPEGSISTLTIQRTEQRDSAMYRCASSWGAGPYEQYFGPGTRLTVT.